Listed below are T cell receptor beta chains from one sample, sequenced in a study of patients and donors after allogeneic stem cell transplantation. TCRdb re-called the RT-PCR reads with MiXCR, one entry per CDR3 protein. The profile shows around 150,000 distinct CDR3 sequences, approximately 31% of them singletons. The sequenced material came from blood, either unsorted or a sorted T cell fraction (not recorded which). The receptors were sampled from a human donor who was either an allogeneic HSCT recipient or a stem cell or donor lymphocyte infusion donor (not recorded which). It is not recorded whose cells these are; they may come from a transplant donor. Both conserved end residues are part of each CDR3. The order of the fields is V gene, CDR3 protein.

V: TRBV20-1
CDR3: CSARGLAGYTDTQYF

V: TRBV29-1
CDR3: CSVEGGRTQYF

V: TRBV5-1
CDR3: CASSPGQGGLYGYTF

V: TRBV6-5
CDR3: CASSYSGVAAYEQYF

V: TRBV5-1
CDR3: CASSKDGRNEKLFF

V: TRBV6-5
CDR3: CASSYSKGGAYEQYF

V: TRBV12-3/TRBV12-4
CDR3: CASRTATEAFF

V: TRBV5-1
CDR3: CASSLGFVNGYTF

V: TRBV20-1
CDR3: CGAPPGPNTDTQYF

V: TRBV4-1
CDR3: CASSQGRVDTEAFF

V: TRBV18
CDR3: CASSRLAGGGETQYF

V: TRBV5-1
CDR3: CASSSYLTEEQYF

V: TRBV7-2
CDR3: CASSLGFNEETQHF

V: TRBV2
CDR3: CASSGERGPVNYGYTF

V: TRBV20-1
CDR3: CSASHGGGYTF

V: TRBV6-5
CDR3: CASRFNEKLFF

V: TRBV12-3/TRBV12-4
CDR3: CASSLSRLRFF

V: TRBV5-1
CDR3: CASSFENEQYF

V: TRBV6-2/TRBV6-3
CDR3: CASSYQVSPLHF

V: TRBV12-3/TRBV12-4
CDR3: CASSWRANTGELFF

V: TRBV2
CDR3: CASIGGYNEQFF

V: TRBV4-2
CDR3: CASSQAVSYEQYF

V: TRBV7-9
CDR3: CASSLGGDSGNTIYF

V: TRBV12-3/TRBV12-4
CDR3: CASRRDWGYGYTF

V: TRBV3-1
CDR3: CASSRIEASYEQYF

V: TRBV12-3/TRBV12-4
CDR3: CASSLGLADNYEQYF

V: TRBV6-5
CDR3: CASSYSPTGWNYGYTF

V: TRBV5-1
CDR3: CASSPGTPDSPLHF

V: TRBV15
CDR3: CATSKGERDTEAFF